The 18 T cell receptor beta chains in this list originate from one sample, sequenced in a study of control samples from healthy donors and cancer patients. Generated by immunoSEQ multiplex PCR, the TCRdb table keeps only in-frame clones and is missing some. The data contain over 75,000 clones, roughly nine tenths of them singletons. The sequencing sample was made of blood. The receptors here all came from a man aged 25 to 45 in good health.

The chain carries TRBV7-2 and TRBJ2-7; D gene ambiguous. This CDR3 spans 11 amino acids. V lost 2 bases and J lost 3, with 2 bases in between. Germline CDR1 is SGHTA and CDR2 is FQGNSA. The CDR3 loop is CASSLYYEQYF. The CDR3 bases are TGTGCCAGCAGCTTATACTACGAGCAGTACTTC.

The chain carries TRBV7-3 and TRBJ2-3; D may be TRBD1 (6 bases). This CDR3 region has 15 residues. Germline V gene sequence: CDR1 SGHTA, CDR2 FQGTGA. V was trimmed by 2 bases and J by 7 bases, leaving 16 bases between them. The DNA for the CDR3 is TGTGCCAGCAGCTTATGGGCAGGGGAGAAGAATACGCAGTATTTT. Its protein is CASSLWAGEKNTQYF.

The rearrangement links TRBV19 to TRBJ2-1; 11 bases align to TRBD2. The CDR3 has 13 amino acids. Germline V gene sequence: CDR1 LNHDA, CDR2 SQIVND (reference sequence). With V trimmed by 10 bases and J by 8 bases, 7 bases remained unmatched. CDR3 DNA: TGTGCCACCTCTAGCGGGAGGAGAGATGAGCAGTTCTTC. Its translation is CATSSGRRDEQFF. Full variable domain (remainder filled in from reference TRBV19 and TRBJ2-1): DGGITQSPKYLFRKEGQNVTLSCEQNLNHDAMYWYRQDPGQGLRLIYYSQIVNDFQKGDIAEGYSVSREKKESFPLTVTSAQKNPTAFYLCATSSGRRDEQFFGPGTRLTVL.

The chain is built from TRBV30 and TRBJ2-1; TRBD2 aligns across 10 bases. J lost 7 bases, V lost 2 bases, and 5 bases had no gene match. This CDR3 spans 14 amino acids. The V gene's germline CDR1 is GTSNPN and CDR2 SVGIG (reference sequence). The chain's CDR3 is CAWSLAGVRNEQFF. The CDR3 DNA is TGTGCCTGGAGTCTAGCGGGAGTACGGAATGAGCAGTTCTTC.

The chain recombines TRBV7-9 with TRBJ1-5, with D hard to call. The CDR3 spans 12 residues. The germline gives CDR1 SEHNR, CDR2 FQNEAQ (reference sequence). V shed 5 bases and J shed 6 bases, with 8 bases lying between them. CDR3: CASSKAGQPQHF. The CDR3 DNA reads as TGTGCCAGCAGCAAGGCAGGTCAGCCCCAGCATTTT.

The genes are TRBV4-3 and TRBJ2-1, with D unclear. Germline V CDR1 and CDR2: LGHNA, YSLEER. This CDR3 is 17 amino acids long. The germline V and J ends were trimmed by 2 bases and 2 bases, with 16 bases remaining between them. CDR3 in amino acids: CASSQSSMGSAYNEQFF. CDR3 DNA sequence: TGCGCCAGCAGCCAATCCTCGATGGGCTCAGCCTACAATGAGCAGTTCTTC.

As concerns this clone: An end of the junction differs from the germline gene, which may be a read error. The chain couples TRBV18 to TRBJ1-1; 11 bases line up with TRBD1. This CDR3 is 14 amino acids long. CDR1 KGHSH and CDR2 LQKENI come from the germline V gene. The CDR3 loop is CAGSPGQGGTEAFF. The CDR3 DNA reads TGTGCCGGCTCACCGGGACAGGGGGGCACTGAAGCTTTCTTT.

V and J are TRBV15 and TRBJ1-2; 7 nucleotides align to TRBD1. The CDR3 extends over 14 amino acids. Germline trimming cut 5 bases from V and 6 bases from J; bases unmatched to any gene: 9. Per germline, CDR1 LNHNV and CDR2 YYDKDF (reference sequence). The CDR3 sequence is CATSRARGQDGYTF. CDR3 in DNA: TGTGCCACCAGCCGAGCCCGCGGACAGGATGGCTACACCTTC.

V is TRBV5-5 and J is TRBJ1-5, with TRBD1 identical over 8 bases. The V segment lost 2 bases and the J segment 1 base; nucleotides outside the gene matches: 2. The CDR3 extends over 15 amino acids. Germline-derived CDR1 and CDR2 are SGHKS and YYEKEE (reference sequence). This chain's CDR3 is CASSLQGVSNQPQHF. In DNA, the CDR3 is TGTGCCAGCAGCTTACAGGGGGTGAGCAATCAGCCCCAGCATTTT.

The chain's CDR3 is CASSSGGPEGATDTQYF. The CDR3, as DNA: TGTGCCAGCAGCAGCGGGGGGCCCGAGGGTGCCACAGATACGCAGTATTTT. The V gene is TRBV6-7, the J gene TRBJ2-3; 9 bases are a match to TRBD2. TRBV6-7 is flagged as an ORF with uncertain function. Losses at the gene ends were 6 bases for V and 2 bases for J; bases not matched to a gene: 12. The CDR3 runs 17 residues.

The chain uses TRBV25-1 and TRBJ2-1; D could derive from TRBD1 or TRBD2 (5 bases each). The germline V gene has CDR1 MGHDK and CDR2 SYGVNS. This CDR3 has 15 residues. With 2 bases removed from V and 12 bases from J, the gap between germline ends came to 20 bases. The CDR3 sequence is CASSETPLKGAGQFF. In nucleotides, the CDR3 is TGTGCCAGCAGTGAAACCCCACTCAAAGGGGCGGGGCAGTTCTTC.

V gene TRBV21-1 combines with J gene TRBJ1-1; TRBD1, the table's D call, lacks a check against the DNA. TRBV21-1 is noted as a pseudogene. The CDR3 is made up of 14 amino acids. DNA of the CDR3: TGTGCCAGCAGCAAAGTCAGAATGAACACTGAAGCTTTCTTT. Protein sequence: CASSKVRMNTEAFF.

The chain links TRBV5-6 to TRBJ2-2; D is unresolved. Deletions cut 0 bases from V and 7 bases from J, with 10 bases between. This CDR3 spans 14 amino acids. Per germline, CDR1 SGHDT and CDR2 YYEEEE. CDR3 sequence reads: CASSLVAGFGELFF. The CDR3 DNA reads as TGTGCCAGCAGCTTGGTAGCTGGGTTCGGGGAGCTGTTTTTT.

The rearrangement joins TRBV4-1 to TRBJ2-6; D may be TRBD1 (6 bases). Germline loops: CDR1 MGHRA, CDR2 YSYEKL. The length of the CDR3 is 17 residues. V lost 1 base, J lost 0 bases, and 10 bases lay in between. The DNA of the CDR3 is TGCGCCAGCAGCCAAGTGGGACAAATCTCTGGGGCCAACGTCCTGACTTTC. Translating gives CASSQVGQISGANVLTF.

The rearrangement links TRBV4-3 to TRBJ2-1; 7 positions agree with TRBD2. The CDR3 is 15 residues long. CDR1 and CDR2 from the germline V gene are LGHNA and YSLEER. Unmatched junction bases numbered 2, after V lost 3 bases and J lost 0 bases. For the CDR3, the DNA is TGCGCCAGCAGCCAGGGACTAAGCTCCTACAATGAGCAGTTCTTC. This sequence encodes CASSQGLSSYNEQFF.

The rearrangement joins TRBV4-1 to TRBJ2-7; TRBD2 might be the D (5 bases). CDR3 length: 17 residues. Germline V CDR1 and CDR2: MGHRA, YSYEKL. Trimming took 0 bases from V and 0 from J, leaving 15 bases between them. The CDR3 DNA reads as TGCGCCAGCAGCCAAGACCCCACGGGGTGGAGCTCCTACGAGCAGTACTTC. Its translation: CASSQDPTGWSSYEQYF.

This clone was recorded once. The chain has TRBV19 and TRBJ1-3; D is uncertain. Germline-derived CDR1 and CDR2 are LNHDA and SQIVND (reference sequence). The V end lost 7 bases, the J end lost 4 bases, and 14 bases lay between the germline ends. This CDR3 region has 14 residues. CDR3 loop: CASKDPGMGNTIYF. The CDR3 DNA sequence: TGTGCCAGTAAGGACCCGGGGATGGGAAACACCATATATTTT. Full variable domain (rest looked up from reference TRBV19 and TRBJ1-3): DGGITQSPKYLFRKEGQNVTLSCEQNLNHDAMYWYRQDPGQGLRLIYYSQIVNDFQKGDIAEGYSVSREKKESFPLTVTSAQKNPTAFYLCASKDPGMGNTIYFGEGSWLTVV.

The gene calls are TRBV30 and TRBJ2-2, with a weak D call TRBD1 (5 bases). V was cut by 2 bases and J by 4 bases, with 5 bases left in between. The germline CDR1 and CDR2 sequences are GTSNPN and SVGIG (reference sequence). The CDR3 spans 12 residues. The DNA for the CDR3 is TGTGCCTGGAGTAGGGGCACCGGGGAGCTGTTTTTT. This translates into CAWSRGTGELFF.